The 12 T cell receptor beta chains given below trace back to one sample, sequenced in a study of T cell changes during pregnancy in multiple sclerosis. The table came from immunoSEQ multiplex PCR; TCRdb's copy has only in-frame clones and leaves some out. Found here are about 30,000 clones, 75% to 95% of them singletons; the top ten hold 3.5% to 4.5%. The sequencing here drew on CD8+ T cells from peripheral blood mononuclear cells, taken in the second trimester of pregnancy. The receptors stem from a female donor with multiple sclerosis, enrolled in a pregnancy study.

V is TRBV6-5 and J is TRBJ2-7; tentative D call: TRBD1 (5 bases). The V gene lost 0 bases and the J gene lost 9 bases, with 18 bases spanning the gap. CDR3 length: 15 amino acids. Germline values: CDR1 MNHEY, CDR2 SVGAGI. Here the CDR3 reads CASSYSKETVVGQYF. CDR3 DNA: TGTGCCAGCAGTTACTCGAAAGAGACAGTCGTAGGGCAGTACTTC.

The chain couples TRBV2 to TRBJ2-3, with TRBD2 identical over 9 bases. The V and J ends lost 7 bases and 4 bases, in that order; junction bases with no gene match: 12. The CDR3 is 16 residues long. CDR1 SNHLY and CDR2 FYNNEI come from the germline V gene. CDR3 sequence reads: CASIKGAGGAADTQYF. The CDR3 coding sequence is TGTGCCAGCATCAAAGGAGCGGGAGGAGCGGCAGATACGCAGTATTTT.

V gene TRBV30 combines with J gene TRBJ2-7; TRBD2 agrees at 12 bases. This CDR3 has 15 residues. CDR1 and CDR2 from the germline V gene are GTSNPN and SVGIG (reference sequence). The V gene end was trimmed by 4 bases and the J gene end by 4 bases; junction bases not matched to a gene: 8. This CDR3 reads CAWTPTSGSSYEQYF. As DNA, the CDR3 is TGTGCCTGGACACCGACTAGCGGGAGTAGTTACGAGCAGTACTTC.

J is TRBJ2-2 and V is TRBV14, with TRBD2 matching over 13 bases. The V gene end was trimmed by 5 bases and the J gene end by 10 bases; junction bases not matched to a gene: 10. The CDR3 is made up of 16 amino acids. Germline-derived CDR1 and CDR2 are SGHDN and FVKESK. The CDR3 DNA follows: TGTGCCAGCAGCGGGGGACTAGCGGGAAGGCTGCCGGAGCTGTTTTTT. Amino acid sequence: CASSGGLAGRLPELFF.

The rearrangement joins TRBV9 to TRBJ1-3; TRBD1 aligns across 7 bases. Looked up from germline, CDR1 is SGDLS and CDR2 is YYNGEE. The V and J ends lost 3 bases and 4 bases, in that order; junction bases with no gene match: 1. This CDR3 contains 13 residues. In nucleotides, the CDR3 is TGTGCCAGCAGCGGACAGGGAGGAAACACCATATATTTT. Its protein is CASSGQGGNTIYF.

This clone came up once. V and J are TRBV10-3 and TRBJ2-6, with TRBD2 matching over 12 bases. CDR3 length equals 18 residues. V lost 6 bases, J lost 1 base, and 7 bases stayed unmatched. Germline V gene data show CDR1 as ENHRY and CDR2 as SYGVKD. The CDR3 loop reads CAIRDFGTSGSGANVLTF. DNA for the CDR3: TGTGCCATCAGAGATTTCGGGACTAGCGGGTCTGGGGCCAACGTCCTGACTTTC.

The sample holds one count of this clone. The chain couples TRBV5-1 to TRBJ2-6, with 11 bases lining up with TRBD2. The CDR3 contains 18 residues. The J segment lost 0 bases and the V segment lost 3 bases, leaving 5 bases of the junction unmatched. Germline V gene lookup returns CDR1 SGHRS and CDR2 YFSETQ. The CDR3, as DNA: TGCGCCAGCAGCTCTCCGGGACTAGCGGCCTCTGGGGCCAACGTCCTGACTTTC. This sequence encodes CASSSPGLAASGANVLTF.

V is TRBV19 and J is TRBJ2-5; weak D call: TRBD2 (6 bases). CDR3 length: 14 residues. V gave up 5 bases and J gave up 1 base, with 11 bases separating them. Looked up from germline, CDR1 is LNHDA and CDR2 is SQIVND (reference sequence). The CDR3 DNA reads TGTGCCAGTAGTGAGGCTAGCGCCCAAGAGACCCAGTACTTC. This codes for CASSEASAQETQYF.

The chain carries TRBV27 and TRBJ2-7; 7 nucleotides agree with TRBD2. V lost 5 bases and J lost 1; bases outside the gene matches: 5. This CDR3 comprises 14 residues. CDR1 and CDR2 (germline): MNHEY, SMNVEV (reference sequence). CDR3 sequence: CASSTLGGSYEQYF. The DNA of the CDR3 is TGTGCCAGCAGTACCCTGGGAGGGTCCTACGAGCAGTACTTC.

This clone has only one observation. The J gene is TRBJ2-3, the V gene TRBV5-1; no firm D call. The CDR3 spans 12 residues. The V and J ends lost 5 bases and 3 bases respectively, with 7 bases between them. Germline CDR1 is SGHRS and CDR2 is YFSETQ. CDR3 residues: CASREWTDTQYF. The CDR3 coding sequence is TGCGCCAGCAGGGAGTGGACAGATACGCAGTATTTT.

V and J are TRBV19 and TRBJ2-7; D possibly corresponds to TRBD2 (6 bases). The V end was cut by 6 bases, the J end by 5 bases, with 11 bases between. This CDR3 region has 12 residues. Germline CDR1 is LNHDA and CDR2 is SQIVND (reference sequence). The chain's CDR3 is CASSPGVHEQYF. The CDR3, as DNA: TGTGCCAGTAGCCCGGGAGTCCACGAGCAGTACTTC.

This rearrangement joins TRBV27 to TRBJ2-1, with D perhaps matching TRBD1 (5 bases). CDR1 and CDR2 (germline): MNHEY, SMNVEV (reference sequence). V lost 5 bases and J 6 bases, leaving 17 bases between the germline ends. This CDR3 is 15 amino acids long. CDR3 protein: CASSPPGWLVNEQFF. In DNA, the CDR3 is TGTGCCAGCAGTCCCCCAGGGTGGCTGGTCAATGAGCAGTTCTTC.